These 30 T cell receptor beta chains were sequenced from one sample in a study of T cell repertoires in cytomegalovirus infection. TCRdb used MiXCR to reprocess the reads, holding one entry per CDR3 protein. The sample carries roughly 340,000 distinct CDR3 sequences, 25% to 35% recorded once. Their target antigens are unknown. This specimen was cultured PBMCs, taken from culture after CMV antigen stimulation. All receptors come from a human donor in good health (CMV status not recorded). Some clones in this sample may be carry-over from other donors' samples.

As for this clonotype: A read error may produce the germline difference seen at one junction end. The chain recombines TRBV6-1 with TRBJ1-4, with 7 nucleotides matching TRBD1. The CDR3 sequence is 15 residues long. Germline V lookup: CDR1 MNHNS, CDR2 SASEGT. The CDR3 nucleotides are TGTGTCAGCAGTTACCGACAGGGTTTGGATGAAAAACTGTTTTTT. Translated, it gives CVSSYRQGLDEKLFF.

The gene calls are TRBV6-6 and TRBJ2-7; TRBD2 aligns across 10 bases. The germline CDR1 and CDR2 sequences are MNHNY and SVGAGI (reference sequence). With V trimmed by 6 bases and J by 6 bases, 5 bases remained unmatched. The CDR3 sequence is 13 residues long. The CDR3 nucleotides are TGTGCCAGCAGGTCGGGACTAGCGCCCGAGCAGTACTTC. This codes for CASRSGLAPEQYF.

Only a few counts were recorded for this clonotype. The chain is built from TRBV20-1 and TRBJ1-5; D gene unclear. CDR3 length: 17 amino acids. V dropped 3 bases and J dropped 2 bases, with 20 bases sitting between them. Looked up from germline, CDR1 is DFQATT and CDR2 is SNEGSKA (reference sequence). The CDR3 DNA reads TGCAGTGCTAGGGGAGATGCAGAGGGCTGGGGCAATCAGCCCCAGCATTTT. Translated: CSARGDAEGWGNQPQHF.

At least ten counts were recorded for this clonotype. CDR3 nucleotide sequence: TGTGCCAGTAGTGTGACGGACAGGGAGAAGGAAAAACTGTTTTTT. This encodes CASSVTDREKEKLFF. This chain joins TRBV19 and TRBJ1-4; the match to TRBD1 covers 8 bases. There are 15 residues in the CDR3. Germline V gene lookup returns CDR1 LNHDA and CDR2 SQIVND (reference sequence). The trim removed 5 bases at V and 8 bases at J, leaving 10 bases unmatched.

The rearrangement joins TRBV20-1 to TRBJ1-6; D is possibly TRBD1 (6 bases). The CDR3 is 16 residues long. Trimming left V 5 bases short and J 10 bases short, with 24 bases between. Looked up from germline, CDR1 is DFQATT and CDR2 is SNEGSKA (reference sequence). The DNA for the CDR3 is TGCAGTGCTTCGCCGGGGGCCAGGTTAAAGGGATCACCCCTCCACTTT. This codes for CSASPGARLKGSPLHF.

This chain connects TRBV3-1 to TRBJ1-2; a weak D match, TRBD1 (6 bases). Germline-derived CDR1 and CDR2 are LGHDT and YNNKEL (reference sequence). This CDR3 is built from 14 residues. The V end was cut by 3 bases, the J end by 3 bases, with 11 bases between. Here the CDR3 reads CASSQATGYYGYTF. CDR3 nucleotide sequence: TGTGCCAGCAGCCAGGCCACAGGGTACTATGGCTACACCTTC.

The rearrangement joins TRBV19 to TRBJ2-7, with 9 nucleotides matching TRBD1. V trimming: 1 base; J trimming: 4 bases; junction bases outside the gene matches: 8. The CDR3 length is 16 residues. CDR1 is LNHDA, CDR2 SQIVND, per germline (reference sequence). The CDR3 reads CASSIGSGTGIYEQYF. The DNA of the CDR3 is TGTGCCAGTAGTATAGGTTCCGGGACAGGGATTTACGAGCAGTACTTC.

The V call is TRBV6-1, the J call TRBJ2-7; 9 bases are shared with TRBD2. Germline trimming cut 7 bases from V and 0 bases from J; bases unmatched to any gene: 7. The length of the CDR3 is 15 residues. Germline V gene data show CDR1 as MNHNS and CDR2 as SASEGT. CDR3 sequence reads: CASKQSGGSSYEQYF. CDR3 nucleotides: TGTGCCAGCAAACAAAGCGGGGGGAGCTCCTACGAGCAGTACTTC.

The J gene is TRBJ1-1, the V gene TRBV6-5; D not resolved. The CDR3 is made up of 14 amino acids. Germline CDR1 reads MNHEY; CDR2 reads SVGAGI. With 8 bases removed from V and 3 bases from J, the gap between germline ends came to 16 bases. The chain's CDR3 is CASGPGSRDTEAFF. CDR3 sequence (DNA): TGTGCCAGCGGTCCGGGATCCCGGGACACTGAAGCTTTCTTT.

A few counts support this clonotype. This chain connects TRBV7-9 to TRBJ2-4; D remains ambiguous. With 5 bases removed from V and 0 bases from J, the gap between germline ends came to 14 bases. From germline, CDR1 is SEHNR and CDR2 FQNEAQ (reference sequence). The CDR3 sequence is 16 residues long. This chain's CDR3 is CASSPTRGLAKNIQYF. The CDR3 DNA follows: TGTGCCAGCAGCCCCACGAGAGGCCTAGCCAAAAACATTCAGTACTTC. The full variable domain, its missing parts supplied by reference TRBV7-9 and TRBJ2-4, is DTGVSQNPRHKITKRGQNVTFRCDPISEHNRLYWYRQTLGQGPEFLTYFQNEAQLEKSRLLSDRFSAERPKGSFSTLEIQRTEQGDSAMYLCASSPTRGLAKNIQYFGAGTRLSVL.

This clonotype was detected only a few times. This chain joins TRBV6-5 and TRBJ1-1; no clear D gene. Per the germline V gene, CDR1 is MNHEY and CDR2 is SVGAGI. The germline V and J ends were trimmed by 0 bases and 2 bases, with 10 bases remaining between them. CDR3 length: 15 amino acids. The CDR3 region has the DNA TGTGCCAGCAGTTACTCTCCCGGACTAAACACTGAAGCTTTCTTT. Its translation is CASSYSPGLNTEAFF.

V gene TRBV6-6 combines with J gene TRBJ2-2; TRBD1 matches at 9 bases. The germline CDR1 and CDR2 sequences are MNHNY and SVGAGI (reference sequence). There are 15 residues in the CDR3. Trimming took 6 bases from V and 3 from J; bases not matched to a gene: 5. CDR3 sequence (DNA): TGTGCCAGCAGCCCCGGGACAGGGTACACCGGGGAGCTGTTTTTT. It codes for CASSPGTGYTGELFF.

The chain is built from TRBV19 and TRBJ1-2; D not certain. CDR3 length: 13 amino acids. Deletions cut 3 bases from V and 6 bases from J, with 11 bases between. Germline values: CDR1 LNHDA, CDR2 SQIVND (reference sequence). CDR3 amino acids: CASSIRTADGYTF. CDR3 bases: TGTGCCAGTAGTATTCGAACAGCGGATGGCTACACCTTC.

This clonotype came up many times. The chain employs TRBV28 and TRBJ2-5; the D gene is possibly TRBD2 (6 bases). Trimming removed 6 bases at V and 13 bases at J, with 18 bases between. The CDR3 contains 12 residues. CDR1 is MDHEN, CDR2 SYDVKM, per germline. The CDR3: CASRQLGTPLYF. The CDR3 region has the DNA TGTGCCAGCAGACAGTTGGGGACTCCCCTGTACTTC.

V and J are TRBV18 and TRBJ2-7; D not resolved. Germline loops: CDR1 KGHSH, CDR2 LQKENI. Trimming cost V 2 bases and J 3 bases, with 5 bases left between them. CDR3 size: 12 residues. CDR3 bases: TGTGCCAGCTCACCAAGGAGCTACGAGCAGTACTTC. Amino acids: CASSPRSYEQYF.

The chain has TRBV6-4 and TRBJ1-1, with 7 bases that match TRBD1. The CDR3 length is 14 residues. The J segment lost 6 bases and the V segment lost 5 bases, leaving 9 bases of the junction unmatched. Germline assignment: CDR1 MRHNA and CDR2 SNTAGT. DNA of the CDR3: TGTGCCAGCAGTTATAGACAGGGAGGGCCTGAAGCTTTCTTT. The encoded protein is CASSYRQGGPEAFF.

The genes are TRBV5-5 and TRBJ1-5; D might be TRBD1 (5 bases). Looked up from germline, CDR1 is SGHKS and CDR2 is YYEKEE (reference sequence). The CDR3 runs to 15 residues. V lost 0 bases, J lost 6 bases, and 13 bases lay in between. CDR3 amino acids: CASSLESGLSQPQHF. The CDR3 DNA reads as TGTGCCAGCAGCTTGGAGTCGGGGCTGAGTCAGCCCCAGCATTTT.

The table lists this clonotype with many counts. The genes are TRBV7-8 and TRBJ1-3, with D possibly matching TRBD1 (6 bases). V gave up 0 bases and J gave up 4 bases, with 7 bases separating them. Germline V gives CDR1 SGHVS, CDR2 FQNEAQ. The CDR3 is made up of 14 amino acids. The CDR3 spells CASSLAQGGNTIYF. CDR3 nucleotides: TGTGCCAGCAGCTTAGCACAGGGCGGAAACACCATATATTTT.

This clonotype was detected only a few times. V gene TRBV19 combines with J gene TRBJ1-1; a weak D match, TRBD1 (5 bases). The length of the CDR3 is 14 residues. V was clipped by 6 bases and J by 5 bases, with 16 bases between them. Germline assignment: CDR1 LNHDA and CDR2 SQIVND (reference sequence). The CDR3 here is CASRPSRVGTEAFF. The CDR3 bases are TGTGCCAGTAGGCCATCCAGGGTAGGAACTGAAGCTTTCTTT.

This clonotype appeared a few times. V usage is TRBV19 and J usage is TRBJ2-2; no clear D. The germline V gene has CDR1 LNHDA and CDR2 SQIVND (reference sequence). V lost 0 bases to trimming and J lost 2 bases, with 1 base between them. CDR3 length equals 13 residues. CDR3 loop: CASSIDNTGELFF. CDR3 DNA: TGTGCCAGTAGTATAGATAACACCGGGGAGCTGTTTTTT.

The chain is built from TRBV19 and TRBJ1-5; D perhaps matches TRBD1 (5 bases). The CDR3 loop spans 15 amino acids. The V gene lost 6 bases and the J gene lost 2 bases, with 14 bases spanning the gap. Germline V gives CDR1 LNHDA, CDR2 SQIVND (reference sequence). The CDR3 DNA follows: TGTGCCAGTAGCCCTGGGGGGATCGGCAATCAGCCCCAGCATTTT. Translation gives CASSPGGIGNQPQHF.

This clonotype has just a few counts. This chain uses TRBV7-6 with TRBJ2-7; D unresolved. Trimming shortened V by 5 bases and J by 5 bases, and 13 bases separated the two germline ends. The germline gives CDR1 SGHVS, CDR2 FNYEAQ. The CDR3 length is 13 residues. The CDR3 is CASSPRRTDEQYF. The CDR3 coding sequence is TGTGCCAGCAGCCCTAGACGAACGGACGAGCAGTACTTC.

The genes are TRBV19 and TRBJ2-7, with D maybe TRBD2 (7 bases). Deletions cut 3 bases from V and 2 bases from J, with 11 bases between. Germline CDR1 LNHDA, CDR2 SQIVND (reference sequence). There are 14 residues in the CDR3. The CDR3, as DNA: TGTGCCAGTAGTATCGGGGGGCGGCCCTACGAGCAGTACTTC. This encodes CASSIGGRPYEQYF.

The chain carries TRBV2 and TRBJ2-1, with D possibly being TRBD2 (5 bases). CDR3 length equals 11 residues. V was trimmed by 10 bases and J by 9 bases, leaving 13 bases between them. CDR1 is SNHLY, CDR2 FYNNEI, per germline. In DNA, the CDR3 is TGTGCCACCAACAAGGACTTTGAGCAGTTCTTC. Translated, it gives CATNKDFEQFF. Full variable domain (outside the CDR3, taken from reference TRBV2 and TRBJ2-1): EPEVTQTPSHQVTQMGQEVILRCVPISNHLYFYWYRQILGQKVEFLVSFYNNEISEKSEIFDDQFSVERPDGSNFTLKIRSTKLEDSAMYFCATNKDFEQFFGPGTRLTVL.

The genes are TRBV4-1 and TRBJ1-1; no firm D call. This CDR3 is built from 15 residues. Germline CDR1 and CDR2: MGHRA and YSYEKL. V was clipped by 1 base and J by 0 bases, with 9 bases between them. The CDR3 loop is CASSQAEHLNTEAFF. The CDR3 coding sequence is TGCGCCAGCAGCCAAGCGGAGCATCTGAACACTGAAGCTTTCTTT.

The chain is built from TRBV3-1 and TRBJ1-5, with a tentative D call TRBD1 (5 bases). Trimming left V 4 bases short and J 0 bases short, with 16 bases between. This CDR3 is built from 17 residues. CDR1 and CDR2 from the germline V gene are LGHDT and YNNKEL (reference sequence). The CDR3 sequence: CASSLPPTASSNQPQHF. The CDR3 coding sequence is TGTGCCAGCAGCCTGCCCCCGACAGCCAGTAGCAATCAGCCCCAGCATTTT.

The chain has TRBV20-1 and TRBJ2-7; maybe TRBD1 (5 bases). CDR3 length: 13 residues. Trimming took 2 bases from V and 2 from J, leaving 10 bases between them. CDR1 DFQATT and CDR2 SNEGSKA come from the germline V gene (reference sequence). DNA of the CDR3: TGCAGTGCTAGACAGACAGCCACCTACGAGCAGTACTTC. As protein: CSARQTATYEQYF.

The gene calls are TRBV25-1 and TRBJ2-3; 10 bases map to TRBD2. Unmatched junction bases numbered 6, after V lost 1 base and J lost 5 bases. The CDR3 covers 16 residues. Germline CDR1 reads MGHDK; CDR2 reads SYGVNS. The CDR3 region is CASSESSGGVGDTQYF. As DNA, the CDR3 is TGTGCCAGCAGTGAATCCAGCGGGGGGGTCGGAGATACGCAGTATTTT.

This clonotype has more than one count but fewer than ten. The junction differs from germline at one of its ends, possibly a read error. This sequence joins TRBV7-2 and TRBJ2-5, with D perhaps given as TRBD1 or TRBD2 (6 bases each). The V gene's germline CDR1 is SGHTA and CDR2 FQGNSA. The CDR3 totals 13 residues. This chain's CDR3 is CASSLGGQETHYF. The CDR3 DNA reads as TGTGCCAGCAGCTTGGGGGGCCAAGAGACCCATTACTTC.

This clonotype has a handful of counts. The rearrangement links TRBV28 to TRBJ1-2, with D perhaps matching TRBD1 (5 bases). The CDR3 covers 14 residues. Germline V gene sequence: CDR1 MDHEN, CDR2 SYDVKM. Between the trimmed V and J ends, which lost 6 bases and 2 bases, there was a span of 13 bases. CDR3 loop: CASSTPTVNYGYTF. CDR3 nucleotides: TGTGCCAGCAGCACTCCGACAGTGAACTATGGCTACACCTTC.